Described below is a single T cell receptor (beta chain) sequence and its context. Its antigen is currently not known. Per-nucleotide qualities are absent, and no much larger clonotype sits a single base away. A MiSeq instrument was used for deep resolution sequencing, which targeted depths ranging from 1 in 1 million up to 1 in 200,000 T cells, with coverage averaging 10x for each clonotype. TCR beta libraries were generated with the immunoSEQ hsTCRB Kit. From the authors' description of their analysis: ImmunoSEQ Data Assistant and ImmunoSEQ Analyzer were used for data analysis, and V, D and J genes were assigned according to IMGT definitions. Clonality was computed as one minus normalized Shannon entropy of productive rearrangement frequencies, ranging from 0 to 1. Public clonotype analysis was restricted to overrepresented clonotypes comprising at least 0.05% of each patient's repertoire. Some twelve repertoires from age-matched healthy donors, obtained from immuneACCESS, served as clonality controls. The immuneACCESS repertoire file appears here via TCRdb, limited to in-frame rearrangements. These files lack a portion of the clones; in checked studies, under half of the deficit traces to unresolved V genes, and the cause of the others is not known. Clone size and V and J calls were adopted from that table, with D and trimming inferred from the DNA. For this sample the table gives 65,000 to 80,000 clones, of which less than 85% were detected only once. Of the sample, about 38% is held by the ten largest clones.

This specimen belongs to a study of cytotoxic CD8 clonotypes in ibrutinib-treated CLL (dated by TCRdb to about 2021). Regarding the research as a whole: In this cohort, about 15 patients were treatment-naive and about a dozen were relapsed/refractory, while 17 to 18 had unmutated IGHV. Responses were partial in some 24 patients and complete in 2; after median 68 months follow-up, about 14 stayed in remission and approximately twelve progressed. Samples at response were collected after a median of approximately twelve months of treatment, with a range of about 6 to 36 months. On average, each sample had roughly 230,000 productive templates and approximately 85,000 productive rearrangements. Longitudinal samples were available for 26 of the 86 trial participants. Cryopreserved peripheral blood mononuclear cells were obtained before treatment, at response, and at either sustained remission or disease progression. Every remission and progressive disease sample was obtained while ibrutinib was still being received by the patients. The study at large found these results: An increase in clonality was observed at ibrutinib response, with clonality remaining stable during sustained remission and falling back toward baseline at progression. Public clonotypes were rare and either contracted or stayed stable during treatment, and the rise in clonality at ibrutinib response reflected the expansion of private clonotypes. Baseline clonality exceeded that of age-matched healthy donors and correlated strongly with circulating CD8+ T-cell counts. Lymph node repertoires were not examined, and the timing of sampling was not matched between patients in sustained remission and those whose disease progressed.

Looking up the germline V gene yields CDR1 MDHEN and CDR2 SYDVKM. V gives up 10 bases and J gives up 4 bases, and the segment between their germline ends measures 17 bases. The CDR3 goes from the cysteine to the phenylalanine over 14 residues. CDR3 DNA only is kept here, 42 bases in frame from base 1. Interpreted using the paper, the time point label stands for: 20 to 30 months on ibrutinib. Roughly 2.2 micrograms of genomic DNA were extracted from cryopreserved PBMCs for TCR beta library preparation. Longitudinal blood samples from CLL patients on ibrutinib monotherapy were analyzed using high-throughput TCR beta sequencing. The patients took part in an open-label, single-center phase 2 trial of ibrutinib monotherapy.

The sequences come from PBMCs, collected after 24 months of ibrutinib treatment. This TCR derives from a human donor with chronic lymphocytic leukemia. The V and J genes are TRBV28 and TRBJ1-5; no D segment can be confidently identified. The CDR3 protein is CATRRPTDNQPQHF. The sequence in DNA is TGTGCCACCCGCAGACCGACGGATAATCAGCCCCAGCATTTT.